The next 17 T cell receptor beta chains were all read from a single sample in a study of blood T cell repertoires in COVID-19. Method: immunoSEQ multiplex PCR; TCRdb's copy keeps in-frame clones and lacks some. The sample lists about 260,000 clones, around 80% seen once, with around 4.1% in the top ten. Sequenced input: PBMCs or T cells enriched from blood (not recorded which). Receptor source: a man between 25 and 39 years old with acute COVID-19.

The CDR3 sequence is CASSRQTGIVGNTIYF. The CDR3 DNA follows: TGTGCCAGCAGCAGACAGACAGGAATAGTTGGAAACACCATATATTTT. V is TRBV14 and J is TRBJ1-3, with a possible D match to TRBD1 (6 bases). CDR1 and CDR2 from the germline V gene are SGHDN and FVKESK. Trimming left V 5 bases short and J 3 bases short, with 17 bases between. The CDR3 runs 16 residues.

V is TRBV6-5 and J is TRBJ2-7; 7 nucleotides align to TRBD2. After removal of 10 bases from V and 4 bases from J, the junction contained 13 bases not matched to a gene. This CDR3 comprises 14 residues. CDR1 is MNHEY, CDR2 SVGAGI, per germline. Here the CDR3 DNA reads TGTGCCATTACCGACAAGGGGAGGGGATACGAGCAGTACGTC. This codes for CAITDKGRGYEQYV.

The V and J genes are TRBV6-1 and TRBJ2-1; 8 positions agree with TRBD2. Trimming removed 1 base from V and 2 bases from J; junction bases left unmatched: 4. The CDR3 runs 16 residues. CDR1 and CDR2 (germline): MNHNS, SASEGT. The chain's CDR3 is CASSEGWRGAYNEQFF. Written as DNA, the CDR3 is TGTGCCAGCAGTGAAGGGTGGCGGGGGGCCTACAATGAGCAGTTCTTC.

The chain couples TRBV29-1 to TRBJ2-1; D possibly corresponds to TRBD1 (7 bases). V was clipped by 4 bases and J by 9 bases, with 10 bases between them. The germline V gene has CDR1 SQVTM and CDR2 ANQGSEA. This CDR3 is 11 amino acids long. The CDR3 DNA reads as TGCAGCGTTGCCAGGGGGGCTGAGCAGTTCTTC. Amino acids: CSVARGAEQFF.

The genes are TRBV7-6 and TRBJ1-4, with D possibly TRBD1 on 6 matching bases. V was shortened by 1 base and J by 9 bases, with 15 bases between the two germline ends. From germline, CDR1 is SGHVS and CDR2 FNYEAQ. This CDR3 is 15 amino acids long. CDR3 amino acids: CASSLGGTHTQKLFF. CDR3 DNA: TGTGCCAGCAGCTTAGGAGGGACACATACCCAAAAACTGTTTTTT.

The rearrangement joins TRBV5-6 to TRBJ1-1; D unclear. The V end was cut by 6 bases, the J end by 0 bases, with 6 bases between. Germline CDR1 reads SGHDT; CDR2 reads YYEEEE. The CDR3 totals 12 residues. CDR3 sequence: CASTILNTEAFF. CDR3 DNA: TGTGCCAGCACAATCCTGAACACTGAAGCTTTCTTT.

In nucleotides, the CDR3 is TGTGCCAGCAGCCCCCAATACAGGCAGGAGCAGTTCTTC. It encodes CASSPQYRQEQFF. The chain has TRBV5-4 and TRBJ2-1, with D possibly being TRBD1 (5 bases). The V end was cut by 4 bases, the J end by 10 bases, with 15 bases between. The germline V gene has CDR1 SGHNT and CDR2 YYREEE (reference sequence). This CDR3 spans 13 amino acids.

The rearrangement joins TRBV12-5 to TRBJ1-5; TRBD1 matches at 9 bases. CDR3 length: 17 residues. The J segment lost 4 bases and the V segment lost 1 base, leaving 8 bases of the junction unmatched. Germline assignment: CDR1 LGHNT and CDR2 FRNRAP. DNA of the CDR3: TGTGCTAGTGGTTTGGAGACCTCGGGACAGGGTAATCAGCCCCAGCATTTT. Protein product: CASGLETSGQGNQPQHF.

The chain carries TRBV19 and TRBJ2-1, with D possibly TRBD2 on 5 matching bases. This CDR3 contains 16 residues. The germline V gene encodes CDR1 LNHDA and CDR2 SQIVND (reference sequence). Trimming cost V 7 bases and J 0 bases, with 16 bases left between them. CDR3 coding DNA: TGTGCCAGTACAACAGATCTAGCTAGCTCCTACAATGAGCAGTTCTTC. It yields the protein CASTTDLASSYNEQFF.

The chain combines TRBV3-1 (or the pseudogene TRBV3-2) with TRBJ1-1; TRBD1 matches at 9 bases. Germline V CDR1 and CDR2: LGHDT, YNNKEL (reference sequence). The CDR3 is 14 residues long. Trimming at V came to 5 bases and at J to 10 bases, leaving 11 bases not matched to a gene. This CDR3 is CASSVPGQGGSAFF. CDR3 sequence (DNA): TGTGCCAGCAGCGTTCCGGGACAGGGCGGTTCAGCTTTCTTT.

The chain uses TRBV11-3 and TRBJ1-2, with a tentative D call TRBD1 (5 bases). The CDR3 contains 13 residues. Trimming took off 1 base at V and 8 bases at J, with 11 bases between the two ends. CDR1 and CDR2 from the germline V gene are SGHNT and YENEEA. The CDR3 sequence: CASSLGAGQGYTF. In nucleotides, the CDR3 is TGTGCCAGCAGCTTAGGGGCAGGGCAAGGCTACACCTTC. The complete variable domain, with remaining parts taken from reference TRBV11-3 and TRBJ1-2, reads EAGVVQSPRYKIIEKKQPVAFWCNPISGHNTLYWYLQNLGQGPELLIRYENEEAVDDSQLPKDRFSAERLKGVDSTLKIQPAELGDSAVYLCASSLGAGQGYTFGSGTRLTVV.

Concerning this clone: At one boundary the junction diverges from the germline segment, which might be a read error. The chain employs TRBV5-1 and TRBJ1-5; D is ambiguous. Germline V lookup: CDR1 SGHRS, CDR2 YFSETQ. The CDR3 is made up of 15 amino acids. Here the CDR3 reads CASSLAGSSGQPQHF. The DNA for the CDR3 is TGTGCCAGCAGCTTGGCCGGGTCATCGGGACAGCCCCAGCATTTT.

This clone was seen just once. V gene TRBV11-2 combines with J gene TRBJ1-2, with D uncertain. With 5 bases removed from V and 2 bases from J, the gap between germline ends came to 12 bases. Germline-derived CDR1 and CDR2 are SGHAT and FQNNGV. The CDR3 spans 14 residues. The CDR3 sequence is CASSATASNYGYTF. The DNA for the CDR3 is TGTGCCAGCAGCGCAACTGCTTCGAACTATGGCTACACCTTC.

The chain uses TRBV27 and TRBJ2-1; no clear D. CDR3 length: 14 residues. Germline V gives CDR1 MNHEY, CDR2 SMNVEV (reference sequence). With 2 bases removed from V and 16 bases from J, the gap between germline ends came to 21 bases. This chain's CDR3 is CASSLAPGSTGEFF. CDR3 in DNA: TGTGCCAGCAGTTTAGCCCCCGGCTCGACGGGTGAATTCTTC.

This clone was seen a handful of times. This rearrangement joins TRBV11-3 to TRBJ2-1; D unresolved. V was cut by 5 bases and J by 0 bases, with 14 bases left in between. Germline lookup yields CDR1 SGHNT and CDR2 YENEEA. The CDR3 spans 16 residues. The CDR3 reads CASSTSAFSSYNEQFF. In DNA, the CDR3 is TGTGCCAGCAGCACCTCAGCGTTTAGCTCCTACAATGAGCAGTTCTTC.

The V call is TRBV24-1, the J call TRBJ2-6; D is uncertain. The CDR3 loop spans 16 amino acids. Germline CDR1 KGHDR, CDR2 SFDVKD. V shed 4 bases and J shed 0 bases, with 9 bases lying between them. The CDR3 DNA reads as TGTGCCACCAGTGAGGCCGCTGCCTCTGGGGCCAACGTCCTGACTTTC. Encoded protein: CATSEAAASGANVLTF.

The chain has TRBV9 and TRBJ2-3, with 8 bases matching TRBD1. This CDR3 is 12 amino acids long. V was clipped by 6 bases and J by 4 bases; unmatched bases: 1. Germline values: CDR1 SGDLS, CDR2 YYNGEE. The CDR3 nucleotides read TGTGCCAGCAAGACAGGGGCAGATACGCAGTATTTT. Translating it yields CASKTGADTQYF.